The T cell receptor beta chain described here comes from a study of post-analysis software for immune sequencing data (dated by TCRdb to between 2014 and 2017). The study in broad terms: Disease courses on record covered relapsing-remitting, secondary progressive and progressive-relapsing multiple sclerosis, though some patients had no subtype annotation. The multiple sclerosis patient repertoires were compared with about a dozen previously published healthy control repertoires from donors aged about 6 to 26 years. A subset of samples was prepared in parallel using single-end sample barcoding, then pooled and co-amplified after Illumina adapter ligation. The full study reports these points: Compared with controls, multiple sclerosis patients had significantly lower normalized Chao1 diversity, a finding suggesting substantial peripheral T-cell clonal expansion. Significantly higher frequencies in patients than in controls were found for five or six TRBV segments, including TRBV5-6, TRBV5-1 and TRBV20-1. The control group was slightly older than the multiple sclerosis patient group. Strong co-clustering of samples prepared in the same batch was shown by direct clustering with F measure, prompting a batch-effect correction.

Inclusive of the bounding cysteine and phenylalanine, the CDR3 is 14 residues long. The read is trimmed to its CDR3 DNA, 42 bases read in frame from base 1. At the junction V is shortened by 5 bases and J by 0 bases, with 10 bases in between. TCR beta repertoires were profiled from peripheral blood of approximately 13 young patients with multiple sclerosis to demonstrate the VDJtools post-analysis software. The patients with multiple sclerosis were children and adolescents between 6 and 15 years of age. This clonotype was counted only a few times. Its antigen has not been determined. Base quality data are lacking; no much larger clone is found one base away. Libraries were made using PCR. Sequencer: Illumina HiSeq 2500. Unique molecular identifiers were incorporated into TCR beta cDNA libraries to reduce PCR and sequencing biases. Every 1 to 10 million input T cells yielded approximately 500,000 cDNA molecules, meaning each molecule approximated one T cell. Patient libraries were prepared and sequenced with the same protocol used for the earlier healthy control dataset. Samples belonging to the same batch were prepared together, multiplexed and sequenced on a shared HiSeq lane. As for the authors' bioinformatics: MIGEC was used to process the raw barcoded reads, and molecular identifier groups with only a single read were discarded before consensus assembly and CDR3 extraction. Clonotype tables were post-analysed with VDJtools, and diversity was normalized by down-sampling all datasets to the smallest sample size. To correct batch-related cross-sample contamination, repertoire overlap clustering matched CDR3 amino acid sequences but not nucleotide sequences. The public sequencing data were trimmed at Q25 with fastp and processed into clonotypes with MiXCR by TCRdb, which kept only in-frame beta chains. Duplicate CDR3 protein sequences are folded into a single record with the most common DNA and genes. The V and J calls were determined by TCRdb, not by the authors. The sample records roughly 540,000 distinct CDR3 sequences, around 31% of which are singletons. The ten largest clones capture around 6.1% of the sample.

Material: blood. This clonotype originated in a girl aged 2 to 17 with multiple sclerosis. Recombination connected TRBV12-3 or TRBV12-4 to TRBJ2-5; the D segment could be TRBD1, given 6 matching bases. The sequence in DNA is TGTGCCAGCAGTCCCGACAGGAACCAAGAGACCCAGTACTTC. It codes for CASSPDRNQETQYF.